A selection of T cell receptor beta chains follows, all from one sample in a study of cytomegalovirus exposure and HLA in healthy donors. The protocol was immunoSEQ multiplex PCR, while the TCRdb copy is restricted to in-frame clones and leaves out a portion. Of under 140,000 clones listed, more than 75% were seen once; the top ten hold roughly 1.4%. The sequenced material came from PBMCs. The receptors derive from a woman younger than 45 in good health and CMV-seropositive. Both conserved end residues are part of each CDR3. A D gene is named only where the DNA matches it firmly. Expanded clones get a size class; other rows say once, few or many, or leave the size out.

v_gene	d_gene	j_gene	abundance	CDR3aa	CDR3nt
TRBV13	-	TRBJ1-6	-	CASSLQGNSPLHF	TGTGCCAGCAGCTTACAGGGGAATTCACCCCTCCACTTT
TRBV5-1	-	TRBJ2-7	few	CASSLAGFYEQYF	TGCGCCAGCAGTCTAGCCGGGTTCTACGAGCAGTACTTC
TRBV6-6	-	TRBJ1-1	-	CASSYAGNTEAFF	TGTGCCAGCAGTTACGCAGGGAACACTGAAGCTTTCTTT
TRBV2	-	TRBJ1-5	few	CASSDGYQPQHF	TGTGCCAGCAGTGACGGTTATCAGCCCCAGCATTTT
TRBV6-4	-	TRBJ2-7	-	CASDRNYEQYF	TGTGCCAGCGACAGAAACTACGAGCAGTACTTC
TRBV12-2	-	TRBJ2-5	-	CASRSRDRCQETQYF	TGTGCAAGTCGCTCCCGGGACAGATGCCAAGAGACCCAGTACTTC
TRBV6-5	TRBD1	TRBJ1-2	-	CASSRDSHLYGYTF	TGTGCCAGCAGCCGGGACAGCCATCTCTATGGCTACACCTTC
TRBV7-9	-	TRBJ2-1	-	CASSHQTFSSYNEQFF	TGTGCCAGCAGTCATCAGACATTCAGCTCCTACAATGAGCAGTTCTTC
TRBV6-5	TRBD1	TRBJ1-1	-	CASSSQGAHTEAFF	TGTGCCAGCAGTTCACAGGGGGCGCACACTGAAGCTTTCTTT
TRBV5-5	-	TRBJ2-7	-	CASSKTGFYEQYF	TGTGCCAGCAGCAAGACAGGCTTCTACGAGCAGTACTTC
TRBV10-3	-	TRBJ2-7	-	CAISAPLRQSHPSSYEQYF	TGTGCCATCAGCGCCCCCCTCAGACAGTCGCACCCTAGCTCCTACGAGCAGTACTTC
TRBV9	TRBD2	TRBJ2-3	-	CASSVTSATDTQYF	TGTGCCAGCAGCGTTACTAGCGCCACAGATACGCAGTATTTT
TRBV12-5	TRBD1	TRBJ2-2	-	CASGLATGGNTGELFF	TGTGCTAGTGGTTTGGCGACAGGGGGCAACACCGGGGAGCTGTTTTTT
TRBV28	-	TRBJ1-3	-	CASSFSYTRTTGNTIYF	TGTGCCAGCAGTTTCAGCTATACCAGGACAACTGGAAACACCATATATTTT
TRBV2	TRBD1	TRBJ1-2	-	CASSTGTYGYTF	TGTGCCAGCTCGACAGGGACATATGGCTACACCTTC
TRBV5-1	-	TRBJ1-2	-	CASSLGHREFNYGYTF	TGCGCCAGCAGCTTGGGGCACAGGGAGTTCAACTATGGCTACACCTTC
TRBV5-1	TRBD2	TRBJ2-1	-	CASRGTSVSYEQFF	TGCGCCAGCAGGGGGACTAGCGTTAGCTATGAGCAGTTCTTC
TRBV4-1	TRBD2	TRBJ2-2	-	CASSDNKRGALTGELFF	TGCGCCAGCAGTGACAACAAGCGGGGGGCCCTCACCGGGGAGCTGTTTTTT
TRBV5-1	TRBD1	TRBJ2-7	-	CASSRQGIDEQYF	TGCGCCAGCAGCCGACAGGGTATCGACGAGCAGTACTTC
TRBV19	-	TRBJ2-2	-	CASMPNRASNTGELFF	TGTGCCAGCATGCCCAACAGGGCAAGTAACACCGGGGAGCTGTTTTTT
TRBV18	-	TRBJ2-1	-	CASSPRGVLGNEQFF	TGTGCCAGCTCACCACGCGGGGTCCTTGGGAATGAGCAGTTCTTC
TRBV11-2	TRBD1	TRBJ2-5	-	CASSLVPGGETQYF	TGTGCCAGCAGCTTAGTTCCAGGGGGTGAGACCCAGTACTTC
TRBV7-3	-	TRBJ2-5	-	CASSSMGRTGETQYF	TGTGCCAGCAGCTCTATGGGGAGGACGGGAGAGACCCAGTACTTC
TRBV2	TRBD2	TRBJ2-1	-	CASRSGREYNEQFF	TGTGCCAGCAGGTCTGGGCGGGAGTACAATGAGCAGTTCTTC
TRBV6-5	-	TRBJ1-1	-	CASGTEGREAFF	TGTGCCAGCGGCACAGAGGGCAGGGAAGCTTTCTTT
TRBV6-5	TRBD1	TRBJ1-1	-	CASSYEGAVGTEAFF	TGTGCCAGCAGTTACGAGGGGGCGGTAGGGACTGAAGCTTTCTTT
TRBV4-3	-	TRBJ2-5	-	CASSRNPGETQYF	TGCGCCAGCAGCCGAAACCCAGGGGAGACCCAGTACTTC
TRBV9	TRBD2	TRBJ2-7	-	CASSVGPLAGANEQYF	TGTGCCAGCAGCGTAGGCCCTCTAGCGGGAGCGAACGAGCAGTACTTC
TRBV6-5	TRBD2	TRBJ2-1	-	CASSPRRVAGAEQFF	TGTGCCAGCAGTCCCCGTCGGGTAGCGGGAGCTGAGCAGTTCTTC
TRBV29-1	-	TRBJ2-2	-	CSVVFGGGQNTGELFF	TGCAGCGTTGTGTTTGGGGGGGGCCAGAACACCGGGGAGCTGTTTTTT
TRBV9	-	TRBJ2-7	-	CASSGLSSYEQYF	TGTGCCAGCAGCGGACTATCCTCCTACGAGCAGTACTTC
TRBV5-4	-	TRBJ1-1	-	CASSPGGSNTEAFF	TGTGCCAGCAGCCCGGGGGGATCGAACACTGAAGCTTTCTTT
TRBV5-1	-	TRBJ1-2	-	CASSLDWGLGYGYTF	TGCGCCAGCAGCTTGGATTGGGGGCTGGGCTATGGCTACACCTTC
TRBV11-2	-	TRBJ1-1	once	CASSYPGFGEAFF	TGTGCCAGCAGCTACCCAGGGTTCGGTGAAGCTTTCTTT
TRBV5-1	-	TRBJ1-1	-	CASSSGPSLPNTEAFF	TGCGCCAGCAGCAGTGGGCCGAGTCTTCCGAACACTGAAGCTTTCTTT
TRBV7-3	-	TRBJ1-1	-	CASSPTGVNTEAFF	TGTGCCAGCAGCCCCACAGGCGTGAACACTGAAGCTTTCTTT
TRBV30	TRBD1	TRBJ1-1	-	CAWSVLGRGDTEAFF	TGTGCCTGGAGTGTACTAGGCAGGGGGGATACTGAAGCTTTCTTT
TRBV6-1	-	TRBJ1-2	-	CASHVGGYGYTF	TGTGCCAGCCATGTGGGGGGCTATGGCTACACCTTC
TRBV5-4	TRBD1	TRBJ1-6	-	CASSSRQGMDSPLHF	TGTGCCAGCAGCAGCCGACAGGGTATGGATTCACCCCTCCACTTT
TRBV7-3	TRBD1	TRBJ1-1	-	CASSRQGITEAFF	TGTGCCAGCAGTCGACAGGGAATCACTGAAGCTTTCTTT
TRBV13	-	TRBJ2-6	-	CASSLVPGASSGANVLTF	TGTGCCAGCAGCTTAGTACCAGGGGCTAGCTCTGGGGCCAACGTCCTGACTTTC
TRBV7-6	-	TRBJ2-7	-	CASSLGPERPYEQYF	TGTGCCAGCAGCTTAGGGCCGGAGCGGCCCTACGAGCAGTACTTC
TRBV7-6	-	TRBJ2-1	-	CATRRTSVVYDEQFF	TGTGCCACCCGGAGAACGTCGGTCGTTTATGATGAGCAGTTCTTC
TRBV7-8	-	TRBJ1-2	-	CASSPRGYGYTF	TGTGCCAGCAGCCCCCGGGGCTATGGCTACACCTTC
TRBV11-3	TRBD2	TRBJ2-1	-	CASSWTSGHNEQFF	TGTGCCAGCAGCTGGACTAGCGGACACAATGAGCAGTTCTTC
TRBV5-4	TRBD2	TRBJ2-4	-	CASSLGTVSPSGSVNIQYF	TGTGCCAGCAGCTTGGGCACGGTGTCACCTAGCGGGTCGGTAAACATTCAGTACTTC